The next 11 T cell receptor beta chains were all read from a single sample in a study of T cells expressing NK-cell markers. TCRdb reprocessed the 5' RACE reads and stores each CDR3 protein as one record, lacking DNA. The specimen's table records 120,000 to 150,000 distinct CDR3 sequences. The sample taken for sequencing was blood T cells: a sorted CD56 or NKG2C T cell subset, CD4+ or CD8+ T cells, or bulk PBMC T cells (not recorded which). Receptors were obtained from a man aged 18 to 30 in good health.

This chain joins TRBV7-9 and TRBJ2-1; absent DNA, TCRdb's TRBD1 call cannot be checked. CDR1 and CDR2 (germline): SEHNR, FQNEAQ (reference sequence). The CDR3 is 14 amino acids. The CDR3 loop is CASSFAGIGAEQFF.

The chain recombines TRBV9 with TRBJ2-1; TCRdb gives TRBD1 as the D gene, but with no DNA this cannot be confirmed. Germline CDR1 SGDLS, CDR2 YYNGEE. The CDR3 is made up of 15 amino acids. The CDR3 region is CASSVQGQGVHEQFF.

The rearrangement uses TRBV11-2 and TRBJ2-1. The germline V gene has CDR1 SGHAT and CDR2 FQNNGV. This CDR3 is 12 amino acids long. CDR3 region: CASSSSGNEQFF. The full variable domain, with the rest looked up from reference TRBV11-2 and TRBJ2-1, is EAGVAQSPRYKIIEKRQSVAFWCNPISGHATLYWYQQILGQGPKLLIQFQNNGVVDDSQLPKDRFSAERLKGVDSTLKIQPAKLEDSAVYLCASSSSGNEQFFGPGTRLTVL.

The chain has TRBV25-1 and TRBJ2-2. This CDR3 is 12 amino acids long. CDR1 is MGHDK, CDR2 SYGVNS, per germline. The chain's CDR3 is CASRKNTGELFF.

This chain uses TRBV7-8 with TRBJ2-2; with no DNA, the TCRdb D assignment of TRBD2 cannot be verified. The germline V gene has CDR1 SGHVS and CDR2 FQNEAQ. The CDR3 length is 18 residues. The chain's CDR3 is CASENRDSRLMNTGELFF. Looking up the rest from reference TRBV7-8 and TRBJ2-2 gives the full variable domain: GAGVSQSPRYKVAKRGQDVALRCDPISGHVSLFWYQQALGQGPEFLTYFQNEAQLDKSGLPSDRFFAERPEGSVSTLKIQRTQQEDSAVYLCASENRDSRLMNTGELFFGEGSRLTVL.

The CDR3: CASSRQQGDAGYTF. The chain recombines TRBV7-9 with TRBJ1-2; without DNA, the TCRdb call of TRBD1 cannot be checked. The V gene's germline CDR1 is SEHNR and CDR2 FQNEAQ (reference sequence). This CDR3 spans 14 amino acids.

The CDR3: CASSRQGSAYEQYF. The chain joins TRBV28 to TRBJ2-7. The CDR3 is 14 amino acids. Germline V gene lookup returns CDR1 MDHEN and CDR2 SYDVKM.

This rearrangement joins TRBV20-1 to TRBJ1-2; the TCRdb D gene call, TRBD1, has no DNA to confirm it. Germline V gives CDR1 DFQATT, CDR2 SNEGSKA (reference sequence). The CDR3 is made up of 11 amino acids. This CDR3 is CSARDQGGYTF.

This chain connects TRBV12-3 or TRBV12-4 to TRBJ1-6; the TCRdb call, TRBD1, lacks DNA for checking. CDR3 length equals 15 residues. Here the CDR3 reads CASSLQGQGPTPLHF.

The V gene is TRBV6-2 or TRBV6-3, the J gene TRBJ2-1; TCRdb's D gene call, TRBD2, goes unchecked for lack of DNA. Germline V gene lookup returns CDR1 MNHEY and CDR2 SVGEGT. The CDR3 length is 14 residues. CDR3 loop: CASRLAGSFNEQFF.

This chain uses TRBV24-1 with TRBJ2-1; TCRdb calls TRBD2, which cannot be checked without DNA. CDR3 length: 14 residues. Germline V lookup: CDR1 KGHDR, CDR2 SFDVKD. CDR3: CATSREGLSDEQFF.